Listed below are T cell receptor beta chains from one sample, sequenced in a study of cytomegalovirus exposure and HLA in healthy donors. Sequencing was performed with immunoSEQ multiplex PCR; in TCRdb, only in-frame clones are kept and a portion is missing. The sample carries 95,000 to 150,000 clones, nearly 65% recorded once. The sample comprised PBMCs. The origin of the receptors is a man aged 40-49 years in good health and CMV-seropositive. Each CDR3 is given with its conserved first and last residue. The order of the fields is D gene, clone size, V gene, J gene, CDR3 protein, CDR3 DNA. A D gene is named only where the DNA matches it firmly. Expanded clones get a size class; other rows say once, few or many, or leave the size out.

d_gene: -
abundance: once
v_gene: TRBV27
j_gene: TRBJ1-6
CDR3aa: CASSLLAGRTSPLHF
CDR3nt: TGTGCCAGCAGTTTATTAGCAGGGAGGACTTCACCCCTCCACTTT

d_gene: -
abundance: -
v_gene: TRBV5-5
j_gene: TRBJ1-4
CDR3aa: CASSSNRTVPDLSTNEKLFF
CDR3nt: TGTGCCAGCAGCTCTAATCGGACAGTTCCCGACTTATCAACTAATGAAAAACTGTTTTTT

d_gene: TRBD1
abundance: -
v_gene: TRBV6-1
j_gene: TRBJ2-7
CDR3aa: CASSEGQPYEQYF
CDR3nt: TGTGCCAGCAGTGAGGGACAGCCCTACGAGCAGTACTTC

d_gene: TRBD1
abundance: -
v_gene: TRBV5-8
j_gene: TRBJ2-5
CDR3aa: CASSLGTGRKETQYF
CDR3nt: TGTGCCAGCAGCTTGGGGACAGGGAGAAAAGAGACCCAGTACTTC

d_gene: -
abundance: -
v_gene: TRBV10-3
j_gene: TRBJ1-2
CDR3aa: CAIPKQQADGYTF
CDR3nt: TGTGCCATTCCTAAGCAGCAGGCAGATGGCTACACCTTC

d_gene: TRBD2
abundance: -
v_gene: TRBV5-1
j_gene: TRBJ2-5
CDR3aa: CASSMGTRQETQYF
CDR3nt: TGCGCCAGCAGCATGGGGACTAGGCAGGAGACCCAGTACTTC

d_gene: -
abundance: -
v_gene: TRBV2
j_gene: TRBJ1-4
CDR3aa: CASMEREGEKLFF
CDR3nt: TGTGCCAGCATGGAGAGGGAGGGGGAAAAACTGTTTTTT

d_gene: -
abundance: -
v_gene: TRBV27
j_gene: TRBJ2-7
CDR3aa: CASSLSAGYGEQYF
CDR3nt: TGTGCCAGCAGTTTATCAGCAGGGTACGGCGAGCAGTACTTC

d_gene: -
abundance: few
v_gene: TRBV5-4
j_gene: TRBJ1-6
CDR3aa: CASSLGGGANSPLHF
CDR3nt: TGTGCCAGCAGCTTGGGAGGCGGGGCCAATTCACCCCTCCACTTT

d_gene: TRBD2
abundance: -
v_gene: TRBV7-3
j_gene: TRBJ2-1
CDR3aa: CASSLRSSGSHEQFF
CDR3nt: TGTGCCAGCAGCTTAAGGTCTAGCGGGAGCCATGAGCAGTTCTTC

d_gene: -
abundance: few
v_gene: TRBV7-8
j_gene: TRBJ2-5
CDR3aa: CASSPSRFTSWTRGQETQYF
CDR3nt: TGTGCCAGCAGCCCTAGCAGGTTCACGTCTTGGACCCGGGGGCAAGAGACCCAGTACTTC

d_gene: TRBD2
abundance: -
v_gene: TRBV7-9
j_gene: TRBJ2-1
CDR3aa: CASSLWPRGDNEQFF
CDR3nt: TGTGCCAGCAGCTTATGGCCGCGGGGGGACAATGAGCAGTTCTTC

d_gene: -
abundance: few
v_gene: TRBV27
j_gene: TRBJ2-5
CDR3aa: CASSPRDTARETQYF
CDR3nt: TGTGCCAGCAGTCCCCGGGACACGGCTCGAGAGACCCAGTACTTC

d_gene: -
abundance: -
v_gene: TRBV9
j_gene: TRBJ2-2
CDR3aa: CASSVAFQGIPGELFF
CDR3nt: TGTGCCAGCAGCGTAGCCTTCCAGGGAATCCCCGGGGAGCTGTTTTTT

d_gene: -
abundance: -
v_gene: TRBV6-5
j_gene: TRBJ1-2
CDR3aa: CASSYVSGIYGYTF
CDR3nt: TGTGCCAGCAGTTACGTCTCGGGGATTTATGGCTACACCTTC

d_gene: TRBD2
abundance: -
v_gene: TRBV5-1
j_gene: TRBJ2-5
CDR3aa: CASSLVSSGSRQETQYF
CDR3nt: TGCGCCAGCAGCTTGGTGAGTAGCGGGAGTCGGCAAGAGACCCAGTACTTC

d_gene: TRBD1
abundance: -
v_gene: TRBV18
j_gene: TRBJ2-7
CDR3aa: CASSARDRASYEQYF
CDR3nt: TGTGCCAGCTCAGCACGGGACAGGGCCTCCTACGAGCAGTACTTC

d_gene: TRBD2
abundance: -
v_gene: TRBV5-1
j_gene: TRBJ2-3
CDR3aa: CASSLGGGEADTQYF
CDR3nt: TGCGCCAGCAGCTTAGGCGGGGGGGAGGCAGATACGCAGTATTTT

d_gene: TRBD2
abundance: -
v_gene: TRBV7-9
j_gene: TRBJ2-7
CDR3aa: CASSLALSPSGRVDEQYF
CDR3nt: TGTGCCAGCAGCTTAGCGCTGAGTCCTAGCGGGAGGGTGGACGAGCAGTACTTC

d_gene: TRBD1
abundance: once
v_gene: TRBV2
j_gene: TRBJ1-5
CDR3aa: CASSTRQGNQPQHF
CDR3nt: TGTGCCAGCAGTACAAGACAGGGGAATCAGCCCCAGCATTTT

d_gene: -
abundance: -
v_gene: TRBV6-1
j_gene: TRBJ2-2
CDR3aa: CASFRGAGELFF
CDR3nt: TGTGCCAGCTTCAGGGGTGCCGGGGAGCTGTTTTTT

d_gene: -
abundance: -
v_gene: TRBV4-3
j_gene: TRBJ2-7
CDR3aa: CASSQDQGSYEQYF
CDR3nt: TGCGCCAGCAGCCAAGATCAGGGCTCCTACGAGCAGTACTTC

d_gene: -
abundance: few
v_gene: TRBV29-1
j_gene: TRBJ2-5
CDR3aa: CSVLPGRAQETQYF
CDR3nt: TGCAGCGTTTTGCCGGGAAGGGCCCAGGAGACCCAGTACTTC

d_gene: TRBD1
abundance: few
v_gene: TRBV10-1
j_gene: TRBJ1-6
CDR3aa: CASTRDRGNSPLHF
CDR3nt: TGCGCCAGCACCCGGGACAGGGGGAATTCACCCCTCCACTTT